The entry below gives a single TCR beta chain sequence along with its context. Its antigen is not identified. The sample belongs to a study of cytomegalovirus exposure and HLA in healthy donors. Whole-study results and caveats: Three chains tied to CMV proved CMV antigen-specific in vitro.

Primers included in the PCR were 60 Vbeta and 13 Jbeta primers. Some clones are missing from TCRdb's copy, which holds only in-frame ones; the method was immunoSEQ multiplex PCR. The table lists about 140,000 clones, 80% to 85% of them singletons. The trim removed 3 bases at V and 9 bases at J, leaving 2 bases unmatched. The CDR3 runs 12 residues. CDR1 SGHRS and CDR2 YFSETQ come from the germline V gene. This TCR derives from a female donor in good health and CMV-seronegative. The sample taken for sequencing was PBMCs. The chain recombines TRBV5-1 with TRBJ2-1; 8 bases are a match to TRBD1. This CDR3 reads CASSYDRGEQFF. CDR3 DNA sequence: TGCGCCAGCAGCTATGACAGGGGTGAGCAGTTCTTC.